This T cell receptor (beta chain) was documented in a study of OX40 agonist ivuxolimab in advanced cancers. The overall study: The drug used for patients, ivuxolimab, was an agonistic anti-OX40 (CD134) antibody.

V was clipped by 7 bases and J by 5 bases, with 20 bases between them. Germline assignment: CDR1 MDHEN and CDR2 SYDVKM. The CDR3 totals 15 residues. Overall study results and limits: The study found that CD8+ T cells averaged more expanded clones than CD4+.

A note on this clone: As yet, its antigen is unknown.

Measured with immunoSEQ multiplex PCR; TCRdb has only the in-frame clones, and not every one. The sample holds around 150,000 clones, 85% to 95% seen once. This sample comprised CD4+ or CD8+ T cells sorted from blood, obtained in a trial of the OX40 agonist ivuxolimab. The clonotype originates from an adult with an advanced solid tumor such as melanoma, head and neck, liver or kidney cancer. V usage is TRBV28 and J usage is TRBJ1-1; tentative D call: TRBD1 (6 bases). CDR3 DNA: TGTGCCAGCACCCGGGGGGACATCGGTAAGACTGAAGCTTTCTTT. It specifies CASTRGDIGKTEAFF.